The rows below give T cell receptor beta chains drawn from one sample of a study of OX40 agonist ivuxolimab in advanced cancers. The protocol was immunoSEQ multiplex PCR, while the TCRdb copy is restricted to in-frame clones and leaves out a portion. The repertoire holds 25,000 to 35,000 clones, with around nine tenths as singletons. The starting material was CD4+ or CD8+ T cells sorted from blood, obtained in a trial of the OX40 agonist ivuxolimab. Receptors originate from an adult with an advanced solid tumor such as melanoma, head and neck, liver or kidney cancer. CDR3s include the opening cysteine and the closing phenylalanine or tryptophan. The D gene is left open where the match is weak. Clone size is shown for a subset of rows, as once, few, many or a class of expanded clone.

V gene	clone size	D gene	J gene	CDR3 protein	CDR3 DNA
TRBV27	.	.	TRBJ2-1	CASSLGAGTDLRWQFF	TGTGCCAGCAGTCTGGGGGCTGGGACCGACCTTCGTTGGCAGTTCTTC
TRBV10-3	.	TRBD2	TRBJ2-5	CAISEGEPSGAPGTQYF	TGTGCCATCAGTGAGGGGGAGCCTAGCGGGGCCCCAGGGACCCAGTACTTC
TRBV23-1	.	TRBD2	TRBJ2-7	CASSEWTSLSYEQYF	TGCGCCAGCAGTGAATGGACTAGCCTTTCCTACGAGCAGTACTTC
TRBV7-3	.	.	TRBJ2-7	CASSPKRQGLDEQYF	TGTGCCAGCAGCCCAAAGCGGCAGGGTCTCGACGAGCAGTACTTC
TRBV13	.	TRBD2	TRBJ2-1	CASSPRTSRGEQFF	TGTGCCAGCAGCCCCCGGACTAGCAGAGGCGAGCAGTTCTTC
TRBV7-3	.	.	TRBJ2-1	CASSLDVAGQSYNEQFF	TGTGCCAGCAGCTTAGATGTGGCGGGCCAGTCCTACAATGAGCAGTTCTTC
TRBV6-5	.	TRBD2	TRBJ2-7	CAISPGLTYEQYF	TGTGCCATATCTCCGGGACTAACCTACGAGCAGTACTTC
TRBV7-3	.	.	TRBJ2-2	CASSLPPGELFF	TGTGCCAGCAGCTTACCCCCCGGGGAGCTGTTTTTT
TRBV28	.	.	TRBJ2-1	CASSFGGAEQFF	TGTGCCAGCAGTTTTGGAGGGGCTGAGCAGTTCTTC
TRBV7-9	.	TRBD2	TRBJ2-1	CASSQGTSGRRWNEQFF	TGTGCCAGCAGCCAGGGGACTAGCGGGAGAAGATGGAATGAGCAGTTCTTC
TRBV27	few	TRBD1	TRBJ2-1	CASNRGNEQFF	TGTGCCAGCAACAGGGGCAATGAGCAGTTCTTC
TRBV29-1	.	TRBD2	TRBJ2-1	CSVGGLAGEYNEQFF	TGCAGCGTTGGGGGGCTAGCGGGAGAGTACAATGAGCAGTTCTTC
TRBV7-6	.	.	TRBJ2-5	CASSAALGGETQYF	TGTGCCAGCAGCGCCGCGTTAGGGGGAGAGACCCAGTACTTC
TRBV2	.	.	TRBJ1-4	CASKGGSTNEKLFF	TGTGCCAGCAAAGGAGGTTCAACTAATGAAAAACTGTTTTTT
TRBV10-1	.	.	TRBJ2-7	CASSEGRGGRDEQYF	TGCGCCAGCAGTGAAGGGCGAGGGGGTCGGGACGAGCAGTACTTC
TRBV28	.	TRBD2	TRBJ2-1	CASSHTRASGRKRDEQFF	TGTGCCAGCAGCCACACGAGGGCTAGCGGGAGGAAGAGGGATGAGCAGTTCTTC
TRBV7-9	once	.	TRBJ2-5	CASSPRREQETQYF	TGTGCCAGCAGCCCCCGGCGGGAACAAGAGACCCAGTACTTC
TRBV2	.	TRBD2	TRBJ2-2	CASIWGTSTLTNTGELFF	TGTGCCAGCATTTGGGGGACTAGCACCCTCACGAACACCGGGGAGCTGTTTTTT
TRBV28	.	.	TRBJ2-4	CASIAPGSENIQYF	TGTGCCAGCATAGCTCCAGGGAGCGAAAACATTCAGTACTTC
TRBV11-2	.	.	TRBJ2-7	CASSLGWARYEQYF	TGTGCCAGCAGCTTAGGGTGGGCGCGGTACGAGCAGTACTTC
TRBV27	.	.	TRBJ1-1	CASRRPGRLNTEAFF	TGTGCCAGCAGGCGCCCCGGACGGCTGAACACTGAAGCTTTCTTT
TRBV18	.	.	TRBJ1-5	CASSPGGSNQPQHF	TGTGCCAGCTCACCAGGGGGTAGCAATCAGCCCCAGCATTTT
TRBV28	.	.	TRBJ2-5	CASSPGSTVRETQYF	TGTGCCAGCAGTCCAGGCTCAACCGTGAGGGAGACCCAGTACTTC
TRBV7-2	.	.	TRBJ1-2	CASSLTQALYYGYTF	TGTGCCAGCAGCTTAACACAGGCGCTTTACTATGGCTACACCTTC
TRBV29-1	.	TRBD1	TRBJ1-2	CSVEGTGVSYGYTF	TGCAGCGTTGAAGGGACAGGGGTATCCTATGGCTACACCTTC
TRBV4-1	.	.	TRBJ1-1	CASSSPGLGEAFF	TGCGCCAGCAGCTCTCCAGGTCTCGGTGAAGCTTTCTTT
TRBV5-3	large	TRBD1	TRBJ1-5	CARSQGTENSNQPQHF	TGTGCCAGAAGCCAGGGGACAGAAAATAGCAATCAGCCCCAGCATTTT
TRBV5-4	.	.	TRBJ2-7	CASSLRWGAYEQYF	TGTGCCAGCAGCCTTAGATGGGGGGCTTACGAGCAGTACTTC
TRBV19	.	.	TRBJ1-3	CASSIVGAASGNTIYF	TGTGCCAGTAGTATAGTAGGGGCCGCCTCTGGAAACACCATATATTTT
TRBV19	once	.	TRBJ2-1	CASRGHDYNEQFF	TGTGCCAGTAGAGGACACGACTACAATGAGCAGTTCTTC
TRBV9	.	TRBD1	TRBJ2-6	CASSVGRRDRQPGANVLTF	TGTGCCAGCAGCGTAGGAAGAAGGGACAGACAACCCGGGGCCAACGTCCTGACTTTC
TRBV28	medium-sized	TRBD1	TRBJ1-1	CASSSPRTGAGWTEAFF	TGTGCCAGCAGTTCACCTCGCACAGGGGCGGGATGGACTGAAGCTTTCTTT
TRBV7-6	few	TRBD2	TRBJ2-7	CASSSPMSGRGIYEQYF	TGTGCCAGCAGCTCTCCGATGAGCGGGAGAGGTATATACGAGCAGTACTTC
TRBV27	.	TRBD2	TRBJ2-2	CASTLAANTGELFF	TGTGCCAGCACCCTAGCGGCGAACACCGGGGAGCTGTTTTTT
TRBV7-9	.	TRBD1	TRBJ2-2	CASTPTGGTGELFF	TGTGCCAGCACCCCGACAGGGGGCACCGGGGAGCTGTTTTTT
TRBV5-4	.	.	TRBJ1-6	CAGARAQYSPLHF	TGTGCCGGTGCGCGGGCCCAATATTCACCCCTCCACTTT
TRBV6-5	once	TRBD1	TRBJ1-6	CASSYFGTGGSPLHF	TGTGCCAGCAGTTACTTTGGGACAGGGGGATCACCCCTCCACTTT
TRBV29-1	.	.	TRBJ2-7	CSVSAGMTYEQYF	TGCAGCGTTTCGGCAGGGATGACCTACGAGCAGTACTTC
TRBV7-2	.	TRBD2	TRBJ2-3	CASSLLSSGGGDTQYF	TGTGCCAGCAGCTTATTGAGTAGCGGGGGAGGAGATACGCAGTATTTT
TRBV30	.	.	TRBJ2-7	CAWSGHRSGEQYF	TGTGCCTGGAGTGGTCACAGGTCTGGCGAGCAGTACTTC